This TCR beta chain was found in a study of blood T cell repertoires in COVID-19. About the research overall: The United States, Italy and Spain were the sources of the acute and convalescent COVID-19 samples. PBMCs, B-cell-depleted T cells, or T cells provided the cDNA or gDNA that made up the material.

As handled by the study authors: Amplification from reference gene primers served as the basis for estimated nucleated cell counts. Profiling relied on immunoSEQ multiplex PCR, and the TCRdb table lists in-frame clones only, not all of them. V and J calls and clone size come straight from that table; D and trimming were deduced from the DNA. The profile shows about 200,000 clones, 80% to 90% of them singletons. The CDR3 is 15 amino acids. The germline V gene encodes CDR1 MNHEY and CDR2 SVGAGI. Trimming removed 6 bases at V and 2 bases at J, with 17 bases between. This TCR came from a woman aged 40 to 50 with active or convalescent COVID-19. V is TRBV6-5 and J is TRBJ2-7; TRBD1 might be the D (6 bases). The sequencing input was peripheral blood. The CDR3 sequence: CASRPFAGTTYEQYF. DNA of the CDR3: TGTGCCAGCAGGCCTTTCGCCGGGACAACCTACGAGCAGTACTTC.